The 7 T cell receptor beta chains listed next were all sequenced from one sample in a study of early T cells in non-severe SARS-CoV-2 infection. From the 5' RACE reads, TCRdb called clonotypes with MiXCR, one entry per CDR3 protein. The sample yields approximately 69,000 distinct CDR3 sequences, around 12% seen once. Sample: whole blood, taken at baseline. These receptors originate from an adult who was a healthcare worker with PCR-confirmed SARS-CoV-2 infection or an uninfected control (not recorded which).

This clonotype was counted only a few times. The V gene is TRBV5-1, the J gene TRBJ2-7, with 12 nucleotides matching TRBD2. From germline, CDR1 is SGHRS and CDR2 YFSETQ. Trimming cost V 1 base and J 0 bases; bases outside gene matches: 8. The CDR3 sequence is 18 residues long. Here the CDR3 reads CASSLFPLAGGPSYEQYF. Written as DNA, the CDR3 is TGCGCCAGCAGCTTGTTTCCCCTAGCGGGGGGGCCCTCCTACGAGCAGTACTTC.

This clonotype was recorded a few times. This rearrangement joins TRBV29-1 to TRBJ1-2; D ambiguous. Germline CDR1 is SQVTM and CDR2 is ANQGSEA. Trimming removed 4 bases from V and 6 bases from J, with 15 bases in between. The CDR3 totals 13 residues. In nucleotides, the CDR3 is TGCAGCGTTGGGGTTGTCGATACTCATGGCTACACCTTC. It encodes CSVGVVDTHGYTF.

The sample holds many counts of this clonotype. The V call is TRBV11-2, the J call TRBJ2-1; 7 bases agree with TRBD2. This CDR3 spans 16 amino acids. V shed 4 bases, J shed 3 bases, and the junction held 9 bases outside the gene matches. Germline V lookup: CDR1 SGHAT, CDR2 FQNNGV. CDR3 residues: CASSYSGTKLYNEQFF. CDR3 sequence (DNA): TGTGCCAGCAGCTACTCCGGGACTAAGCTCTACAATGAGCAGTTCTTC.

The gene calls are TRBV19 and TRBJ2-2; D gene uncertain. V was cut by 1 base and J by 5 bases, with 5 bases left in between. This CDR3 has 13 residues. CDR1 LNHDA and CDR2 SQIVND come from the germline V gene (reference sequence). For the CDR3, the DNA is TGTGCCAGTAGTATAGCTGGGACCGGGGAGCTGTTTTTT. This encodes CASSIAGTGELFF. Filled out from reference TRBV19 and TRBJ2-2, the complete variable domain reads DGGITQSPKYLFRKEGQNVTLSCEQNLNHDAMYWYRQDPGQGLRLIYYSQIVNDFQKGDIAEGYSVSREKKESFPLTVTSAQKNPTAFYLCASSIAGTGELFFGEGSRLTVL.

This clonotype was observed at least ten times. CDR3 sequence: CASTRRTTGVAGLYNEQFF. DNA for the CDR3: TGTGCCAGCACAAGGCGGACCACAGGGGTGGCCGGCCTCTACAATGAGCAGTTCTTC. The rearrangement joins TRBV6-5 to TRBJ2-1, with 7 bases that match TRBD1. Losses at the gene ends were 7 bases for V and 3 bases for J; bases not matched to a gene: 21. This CDR3 has 19 residues. Per germline, CDR1 MNHEY and CDR2 SVGAGI.

This clonotype showed up just a few times. The chain is built from TRBV7-3 and TRBJ2-1; D is tentatively TRBD1 or TRBD2 (5 bases each). The CDR3 loop spans 14 amino acids. V was shortened by 5 bases and J by 5 bases, with 13 bases between the two germline ends. CDR1 and CDR2 from the germline V gene are SGHTA and FQGTGA. CDR3 coding DNA: TGTGCCAGCAGCCCCGCACGAGGGGACAATGAGCAGTTCTTC. Translating gives CASSPARGDNEQFF.

This clonotype has just a few counts. The chain is built from TRBV5-1 and TRBJ1-1, with D tentatively TRBD1 (5 bases). CDR1 and CDR2 (germline): SGHRS, YFSETQ. CDR3 size: 14 residues. The V end lost 4 bases, the J end lost 4 bases, and 14 bases lay between the germline ends. Here the CDR3 reads CASSRGPPGTEAFF. The CDR3 DNA reads TGCGCCAGCAGCCGGGGACCCCCGGGCACTGAAGCTTTCTTT.